Listed below are T cell receptor beta chains from one sample, sequenced in a study of T cell responses to AZD1222 COVID-19 vaccine. Assay: immunoSEQ multiplex PCR; the TCRdb copy retains only in-frame clones and omits some. Here the sample spans 120,000 to 150,000 clones, roughly nine tenths being singletons. This sample comprised peripheral blood, obtained 28 days after the second AZD1222 dose. All receptors derive from an adult who received the AZD1222 COVID-19 vaccine. Both conserved end residues are part of each CDR3. The order of the fields is clone size, D gene, J gene, V gene, CDR3 DNA, CDR3 protein. D genes are given only for firm matches. Size tells how often a clone was seen (once, few, many) or the class of an expanded clone, and some rows leave it out.

clone_size: NA
d_call: NA
j_call: TRBJ2-1
v_call: TRBV27
cdr3_nt: TGTGCCAGCAGTTTATCAGGGCGCAATGAGCAGTTCTTC
cdr3_aa: CASSLSGRNEQFF

clone_size: NA
d_call: TRBD1
j_call: TRBJ1-1
v_call: TRBV6-5
cdr3_nt: TGTGCCAGCAGTTACTCTCCAGGGGGAGCAGGTGAAGCTTTCTTT
cdr3_aa: CASSYSPGGAGEAFF

clone_size: NA
d_call: TRBD1
j_call: TRBJ2-7
v_call: TRBV11-2
cdr3_nt: TGTGCCAGCAGCTTGGTGGGATCGACAGGGATATTCTACGAGCAGTACTTC
cdr3_aa: CASSLVGSTGIFYEQYF

clone_size: NA
d_call: NA
j_call: TRBJ1-5
v_call: TRBV6-2/TRBV6-3
cdr3_nt: TGTGCCAGCAGTAAATCATCCAACAGGGTAGAGAGGCAGCCCCAGCATTTT
cdr3_aa: CASSKSSNRVERQPQHF

clone_size: NA
d_call: NA
j_call: TRBJ2-7
v_call: TRBV7-2
cdr3_nt: TGTGCCAGCAGCTTAGCGGGGGGTTCCTACGAGCAGTACTTC
cdr3_aa: CASSLAGGSYEQYF

clone_size: NA
d_call: NA
j_call: TRBJ2-1
v_call: TRBV29-1
cdr3_nt: TGCAGCGTTTCTGGGCAGTTCTTC
cdr3_aa: CSVSGQFF

clone_size: NA
d_call: NA
j_call: TRBJ1-3
v_call: TRBV27
cdr3_nt: TGTGCCAGCGGTGCGAGGGGAAACACCATATATTTT
cdr3_aa: CASGARGNTIYF

clone_size: NA
d_call: TRBD1
j_call: TRBJ1-2
v_call: TRBV5-5
cdr3_nt: TGTGCCAGCAGCACCGGGACAGACCTTTCAAACTATGGCTACACCTTC
cdr3_aa: CASSTGTDLSNYGYTF

clone_size: NA
d_call: NA
j_call: TRBJ1-5
v_call: TRBV7-2
cdr3_nt: TGTGCCAGCGGGGCAGGGCTTCAGCCCCAGCATTTT
cdr3_aa: CASGAGLQPQHF

clone_size: NA
d_call: NA
j_call: TRBJ2-2
v_call: TRBV7-2
cdr3_nt: TGTGCCAGCAGCTCCTTCCGGGCAACCGGGGAGCTGTTTTTT
cdr3_aa: CASSSFRATGELFF

clone_size: once
d_call: TRBD2
j_call: TRBJ2-2
v_call: TRBV6-6
cdr3_nt: TGTGCCAGCGACCTAGCGGGATACACCGGGGAGCTGTTTTTT
cdr3_aa: CASDLAGYTGELFF

clone_size: NA
d_call: NA
j_call: TRBJ1-4
v_call: TRBV5-6
cdr3_nt: TGTGCCAGCAGCAGGACGGGGGGCGCTACGATCGAAAAACTGTTTTTT
cdr3_aa: CASSRTGGATIEKLFF

clone_size: NA
d_call: NA
j_call: TRBJ1-2
v_call: TRBV3-1/TRBV3-2
cdr3_nt: TGTGCCAGCAGACGAAATCTCAGGGGCTATGGCTACACCTTC
cdr3_aa: CASRRNLRGYGYTF

clone_size: NA
d_call: TRBD1
j_call: TRBJ1-1
v_call: TRBV28
cdr3_nt: TGTGCCAGCATCATAGGGGGCGGGACTGAAGCTTTCTTT
cdr3_aa: CASIIGGGTEAFF

clone_size: NA
d_call: TRBD1
j_call: TRBJ1-3
v_call: TRBV4-1
cdr3_nt: TGCGCCAGCAGCTTCCGGGACAGGGTCCCTGGAAACACCATATATTTT
cdr3_aa: CASSFRDRVPGNTIYF

clone_size: NA
d_call: TRBD1
j_call: TRBJ1-1
v_call: TRBV7-9
cdr3_nt: TGTGCCAGCAGCGAAAGGGACAGGGTGGACACTGAAGCTTTCTTT
cdr3_aa: CASSERDRVDTEAFF

clone_size: once
d_call: TRBD1
j_call: TRBJ1-1
v_call: TRBV7-2
cdr3_nt: TGTGCCAGCAGCTCCCGACAGGGGTGGGCTGAAGCTTTCTTT
cdr3_aa: CASSSRQGWAEAFF

clone_size: NA
d_call: TRBD1
j_call: TRBJ1-1
v_call: TRBV27
cdr3_nt: TGTGCCAGCAGCCCGGGACAGGGATTGACTGAAGCTTTCTTT
cdr3_aa: CASSPGQGLTEAFF

clone_size: NA
d_call: NA
j_call: TRBJ1-2
v_call: TRBV6-2/TRBV6-3
cdr3_nt: TGTGCCAGCAGTTACTCGAACATGTATGGCTACACCTTC
cdr3_aa: CASSYSNMYGYTF

clone_size: NA
d_call: NA
j_call: TRBJ1-2
v_call: TRBV29-1
cdr3_nt: TGCAGCGTAACCTCGGACAGACCCAACTATGGCTACACCTTC
cdr3_aa: CSVTSDRPNYGYTF

clone_size: NA
d_call: TRBD1
j_call: TRBJ1-2
v_call: TRBV10-3
cdr3_nt: TGTGCCATCAGTGACCCGGACAGGAACAATGGCTACACCTTC
cdr3_aa: CAISDPDRNNGYTF

clone_size: once
d_call: NA
j_call: TRBJ1-5
v_call: TRBV27
cdr3_nt: TGTGCCAGCAGTTTAGGGAGGGGGTGGGATCAGCCCCAGCATTTT
cdr3_aa: CASSLGRGWDQPQHF

clone_size: NA
d_call: NA
j_call: TRBJ1-5
v_call: TRBV4-3
cdr3_nt: TGCGCCAGCAGCCAAGATGGGAGAAGTGGGCAGCCCCAGCATTTT
cdr3_aa: CASSQDGRSGQPQHF

clone_size: NA
d_call: TRBD1
j_call: TRBJ2-2
v_call: TRBV5-4
cdr3_nt: TGTGCCAGCAGCTTGAGGAGGACAGGGGTGTGGTCCGGGGAGCTGTTTTTT
cdr3_aa: CASSLRRTGVWSGELFF

clone_size: NA
d_call: NA
j_call: TRBJ2-5
v_call: TRBV11-2
cdr3_nt: TGTGCCAGCAGCTTAGATGGAGACCGGGGTCAGACCCAGTACTTC
cdr3_aa: CASSLDGDRGQTQYF

clone_size: NA
d_call: NA
j_call: TRBJ1-2
v_call: TRBV18
cdr3_nt: TGTGCCAGCTCACCGACCACGACCCCCGGGAAGGGTAACTATGGCTACACCTTC
cdr3_aa: CASSPTTTPGKGNYGYTF

clone_size: NA
d_call: TRBD1
j_call: TRBJ2-5
v_call: TRBV27
cdr3_nt: TGTGCCAGCAGTGGTTGGGACAGGGGTGAGACCCAGTACTTC
cdr3_aa: CASSGWDRGETQYF

clone_size: few
d_call: NA
j_call: TRBJ2-1
v_call: TRBV7-9
cdr3_nt: TGTGCCAGCAGCTTAGTTGTCCGGAGCGAGCAGTTCTTC
cdr3_aa: CASSLVVRSEQFF

clone_size: NA
d_call: NA
j_call: TRBJ1-1
v_call: TRBV2
cdr3_nt: TGTGCCAGCAGTTCACAAAGGTTGGGTAGGACTGAAGCTTTCTTT
cdr3_aa: CASSSQRLGRTEAFF

clone_size: NA
d_call: TRBD1
j_call: TRBJ1-2
v_call: TRBV6-2/TRBV6-3
cdr3_nt: TGTGCCAGCAGTCCCTGGACAGGGAACTATGGCTACACCTTC
cdr3_aa: CASSPWTGNYGYTF

clone_size: NA
d_call: TRBD1
j_call: TRBJ1-2
v_call: TRBV19
cdr3_nt: TGTGCCAGTAGTATAGGGTTAGAGGGGGACAGGATAAACTATGGCTACACCTTC
cdr3_aa: CASSIGLEGDRINYGYTF

clone_size: NA
d_call: NA
j_call: TRBJ1-3
v_call: TRBV11-2
cdr3_nt: TGTGCCAGCAGCCTAGAAAGCTCTGGAAACACCATATATTTT
cdr3_aa: CASSLESSGNTIYF

clone_size: NA
d_call: TRBD1
j_call: TRBJ1-2
v_call: TRBV18
cdr3_nt: TGTGCCAGCTCACCCGCCGGGACAGGGGAAGGCTACACCTTC
cdr3_aa: CASSPAGTGEGYTF

clone_size: NA
d_call: NA
j_call: TRBJ2-7
v_call: TRBV6-4
cdr3_nt: TGTGCCAGCAGCCCCGGGGTCGGAGTCCAGCCCCAGGTAGAGCAGTACTTC
cdr3_aa: CASSPGVGVQPQVEQYF

clone_size: NA
d_call: NA
j_call: TRBJ1-5
v_call: TRBV27
cdr3_nt: TGTGCCAGCAGTTTAATTGGGTTTAGCAATCAGCCCCAGCATTTT
cdr3_aa: CASSLIGFSNQPQHF

clone_size: NA
d_call: NA
j_call: TRBJ1-2
v_call: TRBV29-1
cdr3_nt: TGCAGCGTTGAAGATCTTATAGGGGGGGACTATGGCTACACCTTC
cdr3_aa: CSVEDLIGGDYGYTF

clone_size: NA
d_call: NA
j_call: TRBJ1-2
v_call: TRBV28
cdr3_nt: TGTGCCAGCTCGGGACGATATGGCTACACCTTC
cdr3_aa: CASSGRYGYTF

clone_size: NA
d_call: TRBD1
j_call: TRBJ1-5
v_call: TRBV6-2/TRBV6-3
cdr3_nt: TGTGCCAGCAGTTATGGGGCAGGGGGTCAGCAGCCCCAGCATTTT
cdr3_aa: CASSYGAGGQQPQHF

clone_size: NA
d_call: TRBD1
j_call: TRBJ1-2
v_call: TRBV3-1/TRBV3-2
cdr3_nt: TGTGCCACCGGGACAGTTAACTATGGCTACACCTTC
cdr3_aa: CATGTVNYGYTF

clone_size: NA
d_call: TRBD1
j_call: TRBJ2-1
v_call: TRBV18
cdr3_nt: TGTGCCAGCTCAGCTGGGACAGGGTCATCTTATGAGCAGTTCTTC
cdr3_aa: CASSAGTGSSYEQFF